This T cell receptor (beta chain) appears in the sequencing data of a study of shared clonotypes between healthy human individuals. Across the study: Three plates were used per donor for CD4 naive, three for CD4 memory, two for CD8 naive and one for CD8 memory.

The protocol was immunoSEQ multiplex PCR, while the TCRdb copy is restricted to in-frame clones and leaves out a portion. The table lists under 1,900,000 clones, 98% to 99% of them singletons. This clone was observed a single time. The origin of this receptor is a man aged 25-40 years in good health. Sequenced material: naive CD4+ T cells sorted from blood. Subset indicated: CD45RA+ positively selected.

For the CDR3, the DNA is TGTGCCAGCAGCTTAACCGGGGTTCTGGGGCAGTTCTTC. It specifies CASSLTGVLGQFF. The chain is built from TRBV7-9 and TRBJ2-1; weak D call: TRBD2 (5 bases). With 2 bases removed from V and 12 bases from J, the gap between germline ends came to 14 bases. Germline CDR1 reads SEHNR; CDR2 reads FQNEAQ (reference sequence). This CDR3 is 13 amino acids long.